This passage covers 15 T cell receptor beta chains from one sample sequenced in a study of tumor and adjacent non-tumor tissue in lung cancer. The library came from three nested PCR rounds adapted from ARM-PCR protocols. MiXCR, run by TCRdb on the multiplex PCR reads, gives a single entry per CDR3 protein. Found here are roughly 69,000 distinct CDR3 sequences, more than 65% of them singletons; the top ten hold less than 50%. This sample's RNA came from whole unsorted tissue. This non-tumor lung sample came from over 3 cm beyond the tumor edge. The material sequenced was distant non-tumor lung tissue. The receptor set was obtained from a man aged 60-69 years with non-small cell lung cancer.

On this clonotype itself: A read error may account for a junction end that differs from germline. The rearrangement links TRBV5-4 to TRBJ2-3; 7 bases align to TRBD2. There are 16 residues in the CDR3. CDR1 is SGHNT, CDR2 YYREEE, per germline (reference sequence). The CDR3 reads CASSAIGREPGDTQYF. CDR3 nucleotides: TGTGCAAGCAGCGCTATCGGGCGGGAGCCGGGAGATACGCAGTATTTT.

This sequence joins TRBV5-4 and TRBJ2-3; a weak D match, TRBD2 (6 bases). V lost 4 bases to trimming and J lost 5 bases, with 20 bases between them. The CDR3 is 16 residues long. CDR1 is SGHNT, CDR2 YYREEE, per germline (reference sequence). The CDR3 protein is CASSPIGREPRDTQYF. As DNA, the CDR3 is TGTGCCAGCAGCCCTATCGGGCGGGAACCGCGAGATACGCAGTATTTT.

The chain joins TRBV6-1 to TRBJ2-3, with 8 bases aligning to TRBD2. CDR3 length equals 15 residues. The V gene's germline CDR1 is MNHNS and CDR2 SASEGT. V trimming: 6 bases; J trimming: 4 bases; junction bases outside the gene matches: 9. The CDR3 is CASRELPGGADTQYF. CDR3 bases: TGTGCCAGCAGAGAACTACCGGGAGGGGCAGATACGCAGTATTTT.

To note about this clonotype: One end of the junction is discordant with germline, which a read error may explain. This chain joins TRBV4-1 and TRBJ2-1, with a tentative D call TRBD2 (5 bases). The CDR3 is made up of 18 amino acids. Per the germline V gene, CDR1 is MGHRA and CDR2 is YSYEKL. CDR3 amino acids: CARSQSPVGAVDYNEQFF. CDR3 in DNA: TGCGCCCGCAGCCAATCCCCCGTTGGAGCGGTAGACTACAATGAGCAGTTCTTC.

With respect to this clonotype: At one end the junction does not follow the germline gene, possibly because of a read error. This sequence joins TRBV11-2 and TRBJ2-1; 8 nucleotides align to TRBD1. The CDR3 length is 17 residues. Germline loops: CDR1 SGHAT, CDR2 FQNNGV. The CDR3 DNA follows: TGTGCCAGCAGCTCTACCCCGGACAGGGACTTGGGCAATGAGCAGTTATTC. This sequence encodes CASSSTPDRDLGNEQLF.

This clonotype was detected many times. The junction shows a germline mismatch at one end, possibly a read error. CDR3 sequence: CAISESASGTSIF. The CDR3 DNA reads as TGTGCCATCAGTGAGTCGGCGAGCGGGACCTCGATTTTC. The rearrangement joins TRBV10-3 to TRBJ2-7; 7 nucleotides match TRBD2. This CDR3 comprises 13 residues. Germline CDR1 reads ENHRY; CDR2 reads SYGVKD.

This clonotype has just a few counts. The chain joins TRBV7-6 to TRBJ2-1, with 8 bases aligning to TRBD2. J lost 2 bases, V lost 5 bases, and 5 bases had no gene match. CDR1 is SGHVS, CDR2 FNYEAQ, per germline. The CDR3 totals 15 residues. In DNA, the CDR3 is TGTGCCAGCAGCCCTCTAGCGGGCGCCTACAATGAGCAGTTCTTC. This encodes CASSPLAGAYNEQFF.

This chain links TRBV5-1 with TRBJ1-2; tentatively, D is TRBD1 (5 bases). The CDR3 sequence is 14 residues long. Germline CDR1 reads SGHRS; CDR2 reads YFSETQ. Trimming took off 0 bases at V and 7 bases at J, with 13 bases between the two ends. CDR3 sequence (DNA): TGCGCCAGCAGCTTGGGCTGGCAGGGCGGTGGCTACACCTTC. It encodes CASSLGWQGGGYTF.

Worth noting for this clonotype: Germline is not matched at one junction end, which may reflect a read error. V gene TRBV5-1 combines with J gene TRBJ1-5; D is possibly TRBD1 (5 bases). CDR3 length: 16 amino acids. Germline V gene data show CDR1 as SGHRS and CDR2 as YFSETQ. CDR3 amino acids: CASNTDWGLINRPQHF. The CDR3 coding sequence is TGCGCCAGCAACACTGACTGGGGCCTTATCAATCGGCCCCAGCATTTT.

This clonotype has just a few counts. A single base separates this from a much larger clone, so it may be a read error. The chain links TRBV5-1 to TRBJ2-1, with TRBD1 as a possible D gene (6 bases). CDR3 size: 13 residues. Germline V gives CDR1 SGHRS, CDR2 YFSETQ. V lost 6 bases to trimming and J lost 2 bases, with 9 bases between them. The CDR3 loop reads CASNYRAYNEQFF. The CDR3, as DNA: TGCGCCAGCAATTACAGGGCCTACAATGAGCAGTTCTTC.

Worth noting for this clonotype: A junction boundary mismatches the germline segment, possibly from a read error. The chain has TRBV10-2 and TRBJ2-3; unclear D gene. The CDR3 extends over 14 amino acids. The V gene's germline CDR1 is WSHSY and CDR2 SAAADI. The CDR3: CASSEVVLTNTQYF. CDR3 nucleotide sequence: TGCGCCAGCAGTGAGGTGGTGCTCACAAATACGCAGTATTTT.

On this clonotype itself: The junction does not match germline at one end; this may be a read error. The rearrangement uses TRBV14 and TRBJ2-2; tentatively, D is TRBD1 or TRBD2 (6 bases each). Germline-derived CDR1 and CDR2 are SGHDN and FVKESK. The CDR3 has 15 residues. CDR3 in DNA: TGTGCCAGCACGCAAACAGGGCTGAACACCCGGGAGCTGTTTTTC. It codes for CASTQTGLNTRELFF.

On this clonotype itself: The conserved phenylalanine or tryptophan is not found at the CDR3 terminus, so this likely reflects a read error. The V and J genes are TRBV11-3 and TRBJ2-3; D is ambiguous. CDR1 is SGHNT, CDR2 YENEEA, per germline. The CDR3 consists of 16 residues. V shed 7 bases and J shed 0 bases, with 17 bases lying between them. DNA of the CDR3: TGTGCCAGCAACTCCGGGTTAGTAGATAGCACAGATACGCAGTATCTT. Translating it yields CASNSGLVDSTDTQYL.

Concerning this clonotype: A junction boundary mismatches the germline segment, possibly from a read error. As DNA, the CDR3 is TGCAGCGCTGGACTAGCGGAGCGCTACAATGAGCAGTTCTTT. This gives the protein CSAGLAERYNEQFF. The chain is built from TRBV29-1 and TRBJ2-1; 10 nucleotides line up with TRBD2. This CDR3 comprises 14 residues. Germline-derived CDR1 and CDR2 are SQVTM and ANQGSEA.

For this clonotype: One end of the junction varies from germline; a read error may be responsible. This sequence joins TRBV25-1 and TRBJ2-5, with D perhaps TRBD2 (5 bases). The CDR3 contains 11 residues. Germline V gene lookup returns CDR1 MGHDK and CDR2 SYGVNS. Here the CDR3 reads CVSSGQETQYF. For the CDR3, the DNA is TGTGTCAGCAGCGGCCAAGAGACCCAGTACTTC.